This entry is about one T cell receptor beta chain. Antigen specificity is unknown. Generated by immunoSEQ multiplex PCR, the TCRdb table keeps only in-frame clones and is missing some. The sample has around 210,000 clones; 90% to 95% are singletons. These data come from a study of T cell responses to AZD1222 COVID-19 vaccine. Germline-derived CDR1 and CDR2 are SGHRS and YFSETQ. V shed 0 bases, J shed 1 base, and the junction held 5 bases outside the gene matches. CDR3 size: 16 residues. Study results and caveats: It was only a handful of AZD1222 recipients who were seropositive at baseline. CD4 TCRs associated with vaccination spanned spike, dominating at 160-218 and 743-854.

Sample: peripheral blood, taken 28 days after the second dose of the MenACWY control vaccine. The chain links TRBV5-1 to TRBJ1-1; 8 positions match TRBD1. The TCR comes from an adult who received the MenACWY meningococcal vaccine as a control. In nucleotides, the CDR3 is TGCGCCAGCAGCTTGGGGCCGGGACAGGAGAACACTGAAGCTTTCTTT. Protein sequence: CASSLGPGQENTEAFF.